A single TCR beta chain is shown here with its context. The entry originates in a study of blood T cell repertoires in COVID-19. About the study: From T cells, B-cell-depleted T cells, or PBMCs came the material, which was cDNA or gDNA.

Enrollees, about 18 to 90 years old, lived in about two dozen US areas. The germline V and J ends were trimmed by 2 bases and 5 bases, with 15 bases remaining between them. CDR3 size: 15 residues. The germline gives CDR1 MNHNY, CDR2 SVGAGI (reference sequence). Per the authors' pipeline: Amplification with reference gene primers provided the estimates of nucleated cell counts. Here immunoSEQ multiplex PCR was the method, and the copy in TCRdb shows in-frame clones only, minus some. V and J calls and clone size are those listed in that table; D and trimming were worked out from the DNA. The table has around 230,000 clones, nearly 90% seen once.

The source material was PBMCs or T cells enriched from blood (not recorded which). The rearrangement links TRBV6-6 to TRBJ1-1, with D possibly being TRBD1 (5 bases). This clonotype originated in a woman in her thirties with acute COVID-19. CDR3 in DNA: TGTGCCAGCAGTTACGCCCCTCCAGGGCTAACTGAAGCTTTCTTT. Translating gives CASSYAPPGLTEAFF.